A selection of T cell receptor beta chains follows, all from one sample in a study of long-term antiretroviral therapy in people with HIV. Sequenced by immunoSEQ multiplex PCR; TCRdb stores in-frame clones only, minus some. Of approximately 11,000 clones in the sample, approximately 79% were seen once. Sequenced here: unsorted PBMCs, sampled roughly 7 years after starting antiretroviral therapy. All receptors derive from a man in his fifties with HIV. Both conserved end residues are part of each CDR3. D genes are given only for firm matches. A row's size may be missing; if present it is once, few, many or a size class.

>NA|TRBV6-1|TRBJ1-1|TRBD1|14
CASSPRTGNTEAFF
TGTGCCAGCAGTCCTCGGACAGGGAACACTGAAGCTTTCTTT
>NA|TRBV7-7|TRBJ2-5|NA|13
CASSSGTGETQYF
TGTGCCAGCAGCTCAGGGACCGGAGAGACCCAGTACTTC
>NA|TRBV13|TRBJ1-2|TRBD1|14
CASSRGQENYGYTF
TGTGCCAGCAGCAGGGGACAGGAAAATTATGGCTACACCTTC
>NA|TRBV9|TRBJ2-7|NA|14
CASSAPGTPREQYF
TGTGCCAGCAGCGCCCCCGGGACACCGAGGGAGCAGTACTTC
>NA|TRBV7-6|TRBJ1-1|NA|15
CASSPWEPRNTEAFF
TGTGCCAGCAGCCCGTGGGAACCCAGGAACACTGAAGCTTTCTTT
>once|TRBV7-9|TRBJ2-5|NA|14
CASQVGLREETQYF
TGTGCCTCACAAGTAGGACTCAGGGAAGAGACCCAGTACTTC
>NA|TRBV5-1|TRBJ2-2|NA|13
CASSLTGPGELFF
TGCGCCAGCAGCTTGACAGGGCCCGGGGAGCTGTTTTTT
>NA|TRBV19|TRBJ1-2|NA|13
CASSPGSNYGYTF
TGTGCCAGTAGTCCGGGAAGTAACTATGGCTACACCTTC
>NA|TRBV7-9|TRBJ2-7|NA|13
CASSLSQGEEQYF
TGTGCCAGCAGCCTATCGCAGGGAGAAGAGCAGTACTTC
>NA|TRBV15|TRBJ2-1|TRBD2|15
CATSRAGTSYDEQFF
TGTGCCACCAGCAGAGCCGGGACTAGCTACGATGAGCAGTTCTTC
>NA|TRBV7-9|TRBJ2-7|NA|14
CASSLGQDSYEQYF
TGTGCCAGCAGCTTAGGACAGGACTCCTACGAGCAGTACTTC
>NA|TRBV5-6|TRBJ2-5|NA|15
CASSLVRGPQETQYF
TGTGCCAGCAGCTTGGTAAGAGGCCCTCAAGAGACCCAGTACTTC
>NA|TRBV6-6|TRBJ1-3|NA|14
CASSPMGGGNTIYF
TGTGCCAGCAGTCCCATGGGCGGTGGAAACACCATATATTTT
>NA|TRBV7-8|TRBJ1-2|NA|13
CASSLGGIGGYTF
TGTGCCAGCAGCTTAGGAGGGATTGGGGGCTACACCTTC
>once|TRBV29-1|TRBJ1-1|NA|13
CSVPKGPNTEAFF
TGCAGCGTTCCAAAGGGGCCGAACACTGAAGCTTTCTTT
>NA|TRBV28|TRBJ1-2|NA|11
CASREGYGYTF
TGTGCCAGCAGGGAGGGCTATGGCTACACCTTC
>NA|TRBV9|TRBJ2-1|NA|14
CASSSLGGADEQFF
TGTGCCAGCAGCTCCTTGGGCGGGGCGGATGAGCAGTTCTTC
>NA|TRBV7-9|TRBJ2-5|NA|15
CASSFSREVGETQYF
TGTGCCAGCAGCTTTTCCAGGGAGGTGGGAGAGACCCAGTACTTC